This is a list of T cell receptor beta chains from one sample in a study of OX40 agonist ivuxolimab in advanced cancers. This table comes from immunoSEQ multiplex PCR, and its TCRdb copy is limited to in-frame clones, with some not included. This sample has tens of thousands of clones, with approximately 84% found just once. The sample in question was CD4+ or CD8+ T cells sorted from blood, obtained in a trial of the OX40 agonist ivuxolimab. All receptors come from an adult with an advanced solid tumor such as melanoma, head and neck, liver or kidney cancer. Each CDR3 is given with its conserved first and last residue. Each record gives: D gene, J gene, clone size, CDR3 length, V gene, CDR3 DNA, CDR3 protein. D genes are given only for firm matches. Clone size appears in some rows only: once, few, many, or a class for an expanded clone.

D gene: TRBD1
J gene: TRBJ1-1
clone size: NA
CDR3 length: 16
V gene: TRBV19
CDR3 DNA: TGTGCCAGTAGTATAGGGACAGGGCACTTGAACACTGAAGCTTTCTTT
CDR3 protein: CASSIGTGHLNTEAFF

D gene: NA
J gene: TRBJ2-7
clone size: NA
CDR3 length: 15
V gene: TRBV5-1
CDR3 DNA: TGCGCCAGCAGCTTGGGACATCGAGCACCCCACGAGCAGTACTTC
CDR3 protein: CASSLGHRAPHEQYF

D gene: NA
J gene: TRBJ2-7
clone size: NA
CDR3 length: 14
V gene: TRBV6-1
CDR3 DNA: TGTGCCAGCACGGGAGTCAGGGGGGGCTACGAGCAGTACTTC
CDR3 protein: CASTGVRGGYEQYF

D gene: NA
J gene: TRBJ2-2
clone size: NA
CDR3 length: 12
V gene: TRBV19
CDR3 DNA: TGTGCCAGTAGTATTCAGGTCGGGGAGCTGTTTTTT
CDR3 protein: CASSIQVGELFF

D gene: NA
J gene: TRBJ2-7
clone size: once
CDR3 length: 14
V gene: TRBV19
CDR3 DNA: TGTGCCAGTAGTATTTCTACAGCCACCTACGAGCAGTACTTC
CDR3 protein: CASSISTATYEQYF

D gene: TRBD1
J gene: TRBJ2-1
clone size: few
CDR3 length: 14
V gene: TRBV9
CDR3 DNA: TGTGCCAGCAGCGCCGGACAGGGTTGGGATGAGCAGTTCTTC
CDR3 protein: CASSAGQGWDEQFF

D gene: NA
J gene: TRBJ2-7
clone size: NA
CDR3 length: 15
V gene: TRBV4-3
CDR3 DNA: TGCGCCAGCAGCCAAGATACGGGCTGGCCCTACGAGCAGTACTTC
CDR3 protein: CASSQDTGWPYEQYF

D gene: NA
J gene: TRBJ2-1
clone size: NA
CDR3 length: 11
V gene: TRBV20-1
CDR3 DNA: TGCAGCAAGGACTCCTACAATGAGCAGTTCTTC
CDR3 protein: CSKDSYNEQFF

D gene: TRBD2
J gene: TRBJ2-7
clone size: NA
CDR3 length: 16
V gene: TRBV27
CDR3 DNA: TGTGCCAGCAGTCGCCTGGGGCTAGCGGGAATCTACGAGCAGTACTTC
CDR3 protein: CASSRLGLAGIYEQYF

D gene: TRBD1
J gene: TRBJ2-5
clone size: NA
CDR3 length: 15
V gene: TRBV16
CDR3 DNA: TGTGCCAGCAGCCGGGACAGGGGTGACGGGGAGACCCAGTACTTC
CDR3 protein: CASSRDRGDGETQYF

D gene: NA
J gene: TRBJ1-1
clone size: NA
CDR3 length: 16
V gene: TRBV10-3
CDR3 DNA: TGTGCCATCAGTGACCCGACTTACGGGGGGAGGACTGAAGCTTTCTTT
CDR3 protein: CAISDPTYGGRTEAFF

D gene: TRBD1
J gene: TRBJ2-7
clone size: NA
CDR3 length: 17
V gene: TRBV5-1
CDR3 DNA: TGCGCCAGCAGCTCGTCTCTCGGGACAGGGGAGGCCTACGAGCAGTACTTC
CDR3 protein: CASSSSLGTGEAYEQYF

D gene: NA
J gene: TRBJ2-7
clone size: NA
CDR3 length: 14
V gene: TRBV7-8
CDR3 DNA: TGTGCCAGCAGCTTAGTTCACAACTCCTACGAGCAGTACTTC
CDR3 protein: CASSLVHNSYEQYF

D gene: TRBD1
J gene: TRBJ2-5
clone size: NA
CDR3 length: 14
V gene: TRBV28
CDR3 DNA: TGTGCCACCAGACTCGGGACAGGGTATGAGACCCAGTACTTC
CDR3 protein: CATRLGTGYETQYF

D gene: NA
J gene: TRBJ1-4
clone size: NA
CDR3 length: 17
V gene: TRBV16
CDR3 DNA: TGTGCCAGCAGCCAAGACTCCCCTTTTGCAACTAATGAAAAACTGTTTTTT
CDR3 protein: CASSQDSPFATNEKLFF

D gene: NA
J gene: TRBJ1-2
clone size: NA
CDR3 length: 15
V gene: TRBV28
CDR3 DNA: TGTGCCAGCAGTGCCGGGACGAGTCTTATTCATGGCTACACCTTC
CDR3 protein: CASSAGTSLIHGYTF

D gene: NA
J gene: TRBJ1-3
clone size: few
CDR3 length: 15
V gene: TRBV6-6
CDR3 DNA: TGTGCCAGCAAAGTGGACATTTCCTCTGGAAACACCATATATTTT
CDR3 protein: CASKVDISSGNTIYF

D gene: NA
J gene: TRBJ1-1
clone size: NA
CDR3 length: 13
V gene: TRBV7-3
CDR3 DNA: TGTGCCAGCGCCCAGGGTCTGAACACTGAAGCTTTCTTT
CDR3 protein: CASAQGLNTEAFF

D gene: NA
J gene: TRBJ1-1
clone size: once
CDR3 length: 15
V gene: TRBV10-3
CDR3 DNA: TGTGCCATCAGTGGGCCCCTGGGTCTAGAGTCTGAAGCTTTCTTT
CDR3 protein: CAISGPLGLESEAFF

D gene: NA
J gene: TRBJ1-3
clone size: NA
CDR3 length: 14
V gene: TRBV9
CDR3 DNA: TGCGCCAGCAGCGTAGGAGGGACTGGAAACACCATATATTTT
CDR3 protein: CASSVGGTGNTIYF

D gene: NA
J gene: TRBJ1-5
clone size: NA
CDR3 length: 16
V gene: TRBV4-2
CDR3 DNA: TGTGCCAGCAGCCAAGGGGGGCACAGTGCTAATCAGCCCCAGCATTTT
CDR3 protein: CASSQGGHSANQPQHF

D gene: NA
J gene: TRBJ2-7
clone size: few
CDR3 length: 14
V gene: TRBV5-1
CDR3 DNA: TGCGCCAGCAGCTTGGAAGGAGGCTTCTACGAGCAGTACTTC
CDR3 protein: CASSLEGGFYEQYF

D gene: TRBD2
J gene: TRBJ2-1
clone size: NA
CDR3 length: 14
V gene: TRBV10-3
CDR3 DNA: TGTGCCATCAGTCAAGCGGGAATCTACAATGAGCAGTTCTTC
CDR3 protein: CAISQAGIYNEQFF

D gene: NA
J gene: TRBJ1-2
clone size: few
CDR3 length: 15
V gene: TRBV9
CDR3 DNA: TGTGCCAGCAGCGTAGAAGGGACATCTAACTATGGCTACACCTTC
CDR3 protein: CASSVEGTSNYGYTF

D gene: NA
J gene: TRBJ2-4
clone size: NA
CDR3 length: 17
V gene: TRBV28
CDR3 DNA: TGTGCCAGCAGCGAGGACGGGTTACGGACGGCCAAAAACATTCAGTACTTC
CDR3 protein: CASSEDGLRTAKNIQYF

D gene: TRBD1
J gene: TRBJ1-2
clone size: NA
CDR3 length: 18
V gene: TRBV5-1
CDR3 DNA: TGCGCCAGCAGCTACGACCCGGGACAGGGAAAAGGGTTGGGCGGCTACACCTTC
CDR3 protein: CASSYDPGQGKGLGGYTF

D gene: NA
J gene: TRBJ2-7
clone size: once
CDR3 length: 13
V gene: TRBV11-3
CDR3 DNA: TGTGCCAGCAGCTTAAGCGGATTCTACGAGCAGTACTTC
CDR3 protein: CASSLSGFYEQYF

D gene: NA
J gene: TRBJ1-1
clone size: NA
CDR3 length: 15
V gene: TRBV28
CDR3 DNA: TGTGCCAGCAGTTTACTAGGACTCTTGAACACTGAAGCTTTCTTT
CDR3 protein: CASSLLGLLNTEAFF

D gene: NA
J gene: TRBJ1-2
clone size: NA
CDR3 length: 14
V gene: TRBV5-6
CDR3 DNA: TGTGCCAGCAGCTTAGACGGAGCTAACTATGGCTACACCTTC
CDR3 protein: CASSLDGANYGYTF

D gene: TRBD1
J gene: TRBJ2-5
clone size: once
CDR3 length: 15
V gene: TRBV27
CDR3 DNA: TGTGCCACCGCGTCATCAGGGGGCCGCCAAGAGACCCAGTACTTC
CDR3 protein: CATASSGGRQETQYF

D gene: TRBD1
J gene: TRBJ2-1
clone size: NA
CDR3 length: 17
V gene: TRBV4-2
CDR3 DNA: TGTGCCAGCAGCCAAACAGGGGCGGAATTCTCCTACAATGAGCAGTTCTTC
CDR3 protein: CASSQTGAEFSYNEQFF

D gene: NA
J gene: TRBJ1-2
clone size: NA
CDR3 length: 14
V gene: TRBV7-9
CDR3 DNA: TGTGCCAGCAGCTCCCCGGGGACTAACTATGGCTACACCTTC
CDR3 protein: CASSSPGTNYGYTF